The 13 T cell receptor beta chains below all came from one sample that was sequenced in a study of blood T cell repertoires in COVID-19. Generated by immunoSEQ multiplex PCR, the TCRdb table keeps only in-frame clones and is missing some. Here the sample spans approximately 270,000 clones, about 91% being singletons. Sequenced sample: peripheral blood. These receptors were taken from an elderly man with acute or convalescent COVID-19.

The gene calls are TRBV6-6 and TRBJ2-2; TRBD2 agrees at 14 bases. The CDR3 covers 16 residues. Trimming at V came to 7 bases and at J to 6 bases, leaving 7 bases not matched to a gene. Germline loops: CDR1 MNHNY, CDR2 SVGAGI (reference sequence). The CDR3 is CASTWTSGGMAGELFF. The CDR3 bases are TGTGCCAGCACCTGGACTAGCGGGGGGATGGCCGGGGAGCTGTTTTTT.

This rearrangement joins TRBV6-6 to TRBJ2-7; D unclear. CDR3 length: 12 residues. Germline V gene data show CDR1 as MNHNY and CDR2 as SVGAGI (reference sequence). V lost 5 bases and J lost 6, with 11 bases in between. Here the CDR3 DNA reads TGTGCCAGCAGTCCCCGACAAGGCGAGCAGTACTTC. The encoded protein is CASSPRQGEQYF.

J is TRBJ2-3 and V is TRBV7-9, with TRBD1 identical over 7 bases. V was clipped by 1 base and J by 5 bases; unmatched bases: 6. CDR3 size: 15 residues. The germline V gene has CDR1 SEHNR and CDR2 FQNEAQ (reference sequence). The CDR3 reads CASSLGDREGDTQYF. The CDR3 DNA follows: TGTGCCAGCAGCTTAGGCGACAGGGAAGGAGATACGCAGTATTTT.

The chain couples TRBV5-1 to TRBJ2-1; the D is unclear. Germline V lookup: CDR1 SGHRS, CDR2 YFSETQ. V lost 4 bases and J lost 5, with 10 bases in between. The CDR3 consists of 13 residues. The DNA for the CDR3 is TGCGCCAGCAGCGATCTGACAAACAATGAGCAGTTCTTC. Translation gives CASSDLTNNEQFF.

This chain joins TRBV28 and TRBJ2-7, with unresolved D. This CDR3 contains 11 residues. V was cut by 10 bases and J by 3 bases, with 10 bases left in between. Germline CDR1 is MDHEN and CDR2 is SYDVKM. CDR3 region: CATLNSYEQYF. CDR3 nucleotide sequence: TGTGCCACACTTAACAGCTACGAGCAGTACTTC. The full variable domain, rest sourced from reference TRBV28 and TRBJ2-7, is DVKVTQSSRYLVKRTGEKVFLECVQDMDHENMFWYRQDPGLGLRLIYFSYDVKMKEKGDIPEGYSVSREKKERFSLILESASTNQTSMYLCATLNSYEQYFGPGTRLTVT.

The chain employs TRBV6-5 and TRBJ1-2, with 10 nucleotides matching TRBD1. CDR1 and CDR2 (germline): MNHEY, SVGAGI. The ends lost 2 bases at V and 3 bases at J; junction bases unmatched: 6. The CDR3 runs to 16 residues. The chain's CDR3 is CASSYRDRGSDYGYTF. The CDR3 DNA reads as TGTGCCAGCAGTTACCGGGACAGGGGATCGGACTATGGCTACACCTTC.

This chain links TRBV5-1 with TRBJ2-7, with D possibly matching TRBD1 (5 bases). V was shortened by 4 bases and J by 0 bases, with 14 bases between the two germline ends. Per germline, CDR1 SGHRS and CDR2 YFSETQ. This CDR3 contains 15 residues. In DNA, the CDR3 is TGCGCCAGCAGCCGGTCGACAGCCAACTCCTACGAGCAGTACTTC. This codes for CASSRSTANSYEQYF.

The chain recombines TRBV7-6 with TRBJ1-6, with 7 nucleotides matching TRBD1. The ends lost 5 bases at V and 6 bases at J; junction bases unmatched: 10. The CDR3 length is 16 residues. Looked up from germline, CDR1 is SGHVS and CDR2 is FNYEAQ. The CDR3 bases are TGTGCCAGCAGCCTAACACAGGGGCTGTCTAATTCACCCCTCCACTTT. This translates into CASSLTQGLSNSPLHF.

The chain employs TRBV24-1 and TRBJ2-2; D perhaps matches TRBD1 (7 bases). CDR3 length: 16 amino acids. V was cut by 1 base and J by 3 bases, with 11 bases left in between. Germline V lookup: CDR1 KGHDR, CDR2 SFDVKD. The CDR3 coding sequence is TGTGCCACCAGTGATTTAGGCAGGGGGGACACCGGGGAGCTGTTTTTT. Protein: CATSDLGRGDTGELFF.

The CDR3 region is CASSSGLATGNSPLHF. In nucleotides, the CDR3 is TGTGCCAGCAGTTCGGGACTCGCGACGGGAAATTCACCCCTCCACTTT. The chain carries TRBV28 and TRBJ1-6; D possibly corresponds to TRBD1 (5 bases). CDR1 MDHEN and CDR2 SYDVKM come from the germline V gene. CDR3 size: 16 residues. V was clipped by 4 bases and J by 7 bases, with 17 bases between them.

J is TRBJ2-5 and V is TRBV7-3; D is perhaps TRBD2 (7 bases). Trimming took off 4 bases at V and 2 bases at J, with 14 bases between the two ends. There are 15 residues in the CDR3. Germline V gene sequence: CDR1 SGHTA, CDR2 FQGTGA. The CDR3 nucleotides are TGTGCCAGCAGCTGGGCCGGGGGGCCACAAGAGACCCAGTACTTC. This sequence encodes CASSWAGGPQETQYF.

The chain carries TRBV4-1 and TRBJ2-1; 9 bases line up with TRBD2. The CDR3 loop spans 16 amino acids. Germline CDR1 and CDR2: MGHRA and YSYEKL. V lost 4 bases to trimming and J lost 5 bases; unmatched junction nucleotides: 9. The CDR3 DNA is TGCGCCAGCAGCCCCTCAATAGCGGGGGCGAACAATGAGCAGTTCTTC. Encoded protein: CASSPSIAGANNEQFF.

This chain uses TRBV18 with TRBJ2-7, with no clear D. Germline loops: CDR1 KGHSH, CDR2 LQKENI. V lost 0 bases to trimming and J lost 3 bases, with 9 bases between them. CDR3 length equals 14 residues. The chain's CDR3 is CASSPPAAYYEQYF. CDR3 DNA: TGTGCCAGCTCACCACCGGCGGCTTACTACGAGCAGTACTTC.